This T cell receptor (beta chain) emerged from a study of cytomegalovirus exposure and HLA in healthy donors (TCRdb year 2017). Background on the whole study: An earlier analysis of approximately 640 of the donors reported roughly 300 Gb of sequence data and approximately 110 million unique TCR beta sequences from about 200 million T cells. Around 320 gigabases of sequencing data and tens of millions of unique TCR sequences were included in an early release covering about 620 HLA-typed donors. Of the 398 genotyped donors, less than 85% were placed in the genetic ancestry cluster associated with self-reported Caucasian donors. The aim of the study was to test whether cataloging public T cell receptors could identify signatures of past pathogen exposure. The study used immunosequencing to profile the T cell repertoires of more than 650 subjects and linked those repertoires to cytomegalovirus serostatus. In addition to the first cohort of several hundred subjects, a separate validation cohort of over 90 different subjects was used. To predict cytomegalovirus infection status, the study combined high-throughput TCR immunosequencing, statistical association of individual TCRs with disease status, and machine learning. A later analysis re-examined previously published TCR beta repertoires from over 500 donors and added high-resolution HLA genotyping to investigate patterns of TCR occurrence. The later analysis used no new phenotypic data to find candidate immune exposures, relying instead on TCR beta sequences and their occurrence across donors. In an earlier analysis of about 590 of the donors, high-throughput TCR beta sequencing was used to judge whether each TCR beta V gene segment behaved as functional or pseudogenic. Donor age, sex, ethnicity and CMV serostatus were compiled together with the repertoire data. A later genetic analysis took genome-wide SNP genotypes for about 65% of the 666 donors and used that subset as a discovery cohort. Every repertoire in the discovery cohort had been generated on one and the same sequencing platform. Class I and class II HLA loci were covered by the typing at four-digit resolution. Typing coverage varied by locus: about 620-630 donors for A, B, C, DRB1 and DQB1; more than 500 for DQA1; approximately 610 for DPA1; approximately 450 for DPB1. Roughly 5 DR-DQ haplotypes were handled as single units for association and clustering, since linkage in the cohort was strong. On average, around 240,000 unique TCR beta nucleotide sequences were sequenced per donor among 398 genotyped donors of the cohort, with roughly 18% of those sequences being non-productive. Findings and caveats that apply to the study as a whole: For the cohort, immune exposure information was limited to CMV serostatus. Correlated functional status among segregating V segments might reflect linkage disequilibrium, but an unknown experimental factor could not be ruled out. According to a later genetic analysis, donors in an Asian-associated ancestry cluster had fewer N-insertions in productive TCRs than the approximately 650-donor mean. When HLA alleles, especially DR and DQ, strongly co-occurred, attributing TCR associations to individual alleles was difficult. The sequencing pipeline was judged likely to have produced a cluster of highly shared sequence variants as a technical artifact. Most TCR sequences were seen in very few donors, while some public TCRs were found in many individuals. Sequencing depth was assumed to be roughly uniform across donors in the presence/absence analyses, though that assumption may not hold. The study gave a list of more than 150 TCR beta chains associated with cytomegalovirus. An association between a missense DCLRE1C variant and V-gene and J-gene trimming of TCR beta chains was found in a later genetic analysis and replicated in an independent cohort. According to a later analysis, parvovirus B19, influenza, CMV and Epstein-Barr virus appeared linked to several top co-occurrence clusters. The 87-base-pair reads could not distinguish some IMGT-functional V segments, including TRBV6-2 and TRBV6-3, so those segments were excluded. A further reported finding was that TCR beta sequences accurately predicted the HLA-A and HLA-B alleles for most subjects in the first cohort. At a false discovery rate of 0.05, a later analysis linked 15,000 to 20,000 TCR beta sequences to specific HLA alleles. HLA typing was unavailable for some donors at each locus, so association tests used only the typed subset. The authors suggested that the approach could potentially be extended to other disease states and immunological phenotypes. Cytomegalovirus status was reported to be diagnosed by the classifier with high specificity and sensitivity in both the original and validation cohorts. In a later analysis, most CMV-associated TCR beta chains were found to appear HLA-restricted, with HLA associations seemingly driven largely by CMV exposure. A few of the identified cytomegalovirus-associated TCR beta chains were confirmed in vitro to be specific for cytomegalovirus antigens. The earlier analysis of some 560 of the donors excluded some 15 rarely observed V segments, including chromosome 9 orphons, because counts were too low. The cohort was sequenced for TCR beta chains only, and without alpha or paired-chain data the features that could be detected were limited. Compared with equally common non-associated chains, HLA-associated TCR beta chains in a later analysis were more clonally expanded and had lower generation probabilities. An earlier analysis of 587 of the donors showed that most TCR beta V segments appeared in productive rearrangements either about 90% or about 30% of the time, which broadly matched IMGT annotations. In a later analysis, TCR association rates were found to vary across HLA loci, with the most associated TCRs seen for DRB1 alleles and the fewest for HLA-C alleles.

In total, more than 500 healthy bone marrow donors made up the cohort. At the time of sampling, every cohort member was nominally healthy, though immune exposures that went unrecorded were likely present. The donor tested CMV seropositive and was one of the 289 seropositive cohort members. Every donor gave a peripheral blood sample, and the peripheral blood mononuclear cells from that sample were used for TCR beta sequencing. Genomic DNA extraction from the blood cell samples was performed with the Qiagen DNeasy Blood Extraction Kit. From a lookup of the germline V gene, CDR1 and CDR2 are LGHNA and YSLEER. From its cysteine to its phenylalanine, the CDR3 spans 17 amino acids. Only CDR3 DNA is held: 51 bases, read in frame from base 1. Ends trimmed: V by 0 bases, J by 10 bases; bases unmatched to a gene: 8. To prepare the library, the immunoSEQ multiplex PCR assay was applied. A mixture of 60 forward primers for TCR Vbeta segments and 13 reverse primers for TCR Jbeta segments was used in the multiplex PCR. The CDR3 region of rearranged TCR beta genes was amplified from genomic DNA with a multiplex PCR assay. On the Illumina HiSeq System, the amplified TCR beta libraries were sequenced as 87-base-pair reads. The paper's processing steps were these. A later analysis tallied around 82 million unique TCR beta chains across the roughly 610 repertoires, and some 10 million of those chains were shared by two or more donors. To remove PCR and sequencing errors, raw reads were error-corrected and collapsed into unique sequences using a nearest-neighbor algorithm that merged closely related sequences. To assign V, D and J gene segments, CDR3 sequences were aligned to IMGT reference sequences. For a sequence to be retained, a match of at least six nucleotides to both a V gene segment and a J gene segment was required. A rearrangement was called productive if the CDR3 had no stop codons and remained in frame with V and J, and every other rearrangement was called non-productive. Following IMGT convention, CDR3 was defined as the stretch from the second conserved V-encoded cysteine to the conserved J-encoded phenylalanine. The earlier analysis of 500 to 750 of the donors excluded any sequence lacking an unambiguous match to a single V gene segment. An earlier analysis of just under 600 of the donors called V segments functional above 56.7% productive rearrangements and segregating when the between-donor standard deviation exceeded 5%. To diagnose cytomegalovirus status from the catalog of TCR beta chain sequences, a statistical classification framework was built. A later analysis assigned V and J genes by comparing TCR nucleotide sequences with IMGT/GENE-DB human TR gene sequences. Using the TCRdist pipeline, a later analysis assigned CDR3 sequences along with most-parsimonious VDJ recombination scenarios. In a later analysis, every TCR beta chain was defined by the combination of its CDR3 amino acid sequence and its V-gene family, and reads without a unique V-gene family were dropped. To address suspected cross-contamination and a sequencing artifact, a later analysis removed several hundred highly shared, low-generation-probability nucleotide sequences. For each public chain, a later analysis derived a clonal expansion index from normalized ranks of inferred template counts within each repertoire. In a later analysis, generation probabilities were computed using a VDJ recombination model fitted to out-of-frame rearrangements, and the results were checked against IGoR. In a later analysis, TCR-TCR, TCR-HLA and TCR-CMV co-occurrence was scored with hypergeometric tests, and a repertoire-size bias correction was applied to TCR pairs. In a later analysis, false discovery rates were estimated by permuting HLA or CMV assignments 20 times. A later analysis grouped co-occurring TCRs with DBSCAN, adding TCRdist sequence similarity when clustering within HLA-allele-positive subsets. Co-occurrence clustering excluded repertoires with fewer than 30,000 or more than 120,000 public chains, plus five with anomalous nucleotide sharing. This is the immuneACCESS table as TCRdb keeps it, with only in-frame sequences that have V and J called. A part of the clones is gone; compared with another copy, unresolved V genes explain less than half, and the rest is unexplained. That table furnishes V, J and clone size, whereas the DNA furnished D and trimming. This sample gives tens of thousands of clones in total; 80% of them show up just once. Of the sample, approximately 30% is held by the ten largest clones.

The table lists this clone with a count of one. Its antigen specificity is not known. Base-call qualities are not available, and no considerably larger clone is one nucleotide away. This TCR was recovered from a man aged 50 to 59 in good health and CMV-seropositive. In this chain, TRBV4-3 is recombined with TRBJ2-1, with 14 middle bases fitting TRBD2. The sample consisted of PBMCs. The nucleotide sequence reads TGCGCCAGCAGCCAAGATGGGCGGGGACTAGCGGGAGAAGAGCAGTTCTTC. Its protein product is CASSQDGRGLAGEEQFF.